The entry that follows covers one T cell receptor beta chain sequence. The entry originates in a study of blood T cell repertoires in COVID-19. The length of the CDR3 is 14 residues. Germline V gives CDR1 SGHNT, CDR2 YENEEA. Trimming took off 4 bases at V and 2 bases at J, with 9 bases between the two ends. Original analysis: Reference gene primer amplification in the assay estimated nucleated cell counts. This table comes from immunoSEQ multiplex PCR, and its TCRdb copy is limited to in-frame clones, with some not included. The V and J calls and clone size are taken from that table; D and trimming were inferred from the DNA. The sample has roughly 350,000 clones, around nine tenths seen once; the top ten hold 6% to 8%.

J is TRBJ1-3 and V is TRBV11-3, with a possible D match to TRBD1 (5 bases). This TCR was recovered from a woman in her sixties or seventies with COVID-19, enrolled during active disease. Sequenced sample: peripheral blood. Written as DNA, the CDR3 is TGTGCCAGCAGCTACACAGGCCCTGGAAACACCATATATTTT. Amino acids: CASSYTGPGNTIYF.